The following is a T cell receptor (beta chain) sequence with its context. Its antigen is unknown. The data belong to a study of cytomegalovirus exposure and HLA in healthy donors. Study-wide findings and caveats: The study put 150 to 200 TCR beta chains on its list as cytomegalovirus-associated. Some highly shared sequence variants likely arose as a pipeline artifact.

A multiplex PCR was run with 60 Vbeta primers and 13 Jbeta primers. Sequenced by immunoSEQ multiplex PCR; TCRdb stores in-frame clones only, minus some. The data show about 97,000 clones, around 81% seen once. This CDR3 region has 16 residues. The trim removed 0 bases at V and 5 bases at J, leaving 7 bases unmatched. CDR1 SGHNT and CDR2 YYREEE come from the germline V gene (reference sequence). This receptor was taken from a man between 40 and 49 years old in good health and CMV-seropositive. The specimen was PBMCs. The chain uses TRBV5-4 and TRBJ2-2; 7 bases map to TRBD2. The CDR3 DNA is TGTGCCAGCAGCTTGGTAGGCGGGAGAGGAACCGGGGAGCTGTTTTTT. It encodes CASSLVGGRGTGELFF.